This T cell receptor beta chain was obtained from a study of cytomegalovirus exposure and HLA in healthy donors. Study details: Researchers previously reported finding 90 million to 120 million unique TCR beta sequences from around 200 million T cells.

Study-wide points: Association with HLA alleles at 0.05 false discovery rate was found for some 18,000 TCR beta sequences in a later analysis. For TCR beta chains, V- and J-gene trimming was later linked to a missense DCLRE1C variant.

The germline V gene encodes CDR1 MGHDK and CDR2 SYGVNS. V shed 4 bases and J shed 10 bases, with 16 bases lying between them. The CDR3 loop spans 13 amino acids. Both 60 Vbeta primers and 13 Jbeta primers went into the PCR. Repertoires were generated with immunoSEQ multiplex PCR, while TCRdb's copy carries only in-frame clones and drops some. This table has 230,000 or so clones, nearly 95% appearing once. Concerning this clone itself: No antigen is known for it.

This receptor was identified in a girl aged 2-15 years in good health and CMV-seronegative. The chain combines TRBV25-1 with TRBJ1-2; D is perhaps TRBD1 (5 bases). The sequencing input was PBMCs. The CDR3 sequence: CASSAPGKINYTF. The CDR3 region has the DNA TGTGCCAGCAGTGCTCCAGGGAAGATTAACTACACCTTC.